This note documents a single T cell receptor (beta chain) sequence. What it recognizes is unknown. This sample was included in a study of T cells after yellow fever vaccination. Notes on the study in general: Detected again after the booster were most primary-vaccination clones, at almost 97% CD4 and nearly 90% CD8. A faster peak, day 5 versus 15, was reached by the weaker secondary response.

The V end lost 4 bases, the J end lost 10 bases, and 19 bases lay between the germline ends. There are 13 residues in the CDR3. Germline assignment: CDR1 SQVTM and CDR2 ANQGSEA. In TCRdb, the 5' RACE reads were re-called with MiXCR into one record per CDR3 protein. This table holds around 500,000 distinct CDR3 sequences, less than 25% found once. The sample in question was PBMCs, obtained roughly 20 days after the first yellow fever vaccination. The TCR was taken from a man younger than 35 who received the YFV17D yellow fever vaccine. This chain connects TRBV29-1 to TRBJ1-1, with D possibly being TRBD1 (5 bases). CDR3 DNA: TGCAGCGTTGCCGTCGGGGGTTTTGAAGGAGCTTTCTTT. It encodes CSVAVGGFEGAFF.